A selection of T cell receptor beta chains follows, all from one sample in a study of shared clonotypes between healthy human individuals. Assay: immunoSEQ multiplex PCR; the TCRdb copy retains only in-frame clones and omits some. Of more than 2 million clones in the sample, 85% to 95% were seen once. The sample comprised naive CD8+ T cells from PBMCs. The origin of the receptors is a man younger than 30 in good health. Some clones in this sample may be carry-over from other donors' samples. Each CDR3 is given with its conserved first and last residue. D genes are given only for firm matches. Only part of the rows carry a size: once, few, many, or a class if the clone is expanded.

j_call cdr3_length v_call clone_size d_call cdr3_aa cdr3_nt
TRBJ2-2 15 TRBV5-6 . . CASSLYRPDTGELFF TGTGCCAGCAGCTTGTACAGGCCCGACACCGGGGAGCTGTTTTTT
TRBJ2-7 15 TRBV2 . TRBD1 CATIPRGRGLGEQYF TGTGCCACCATTCCTAGGGGGCGCGGGTTGGGCGAGCAGTACTTC
TRBJ2-2 16 TRBV27 once . CASAAPRTANTGELFF TGTGCCAGCGCGGCCCCTCGGACAGCGAACACCGGGGAGCTGTTTTTT
TRBJ2-7 15 TRBV6-5 . . CASSYGPSSDYEQYF TGTGCCAGCAGTTACGGGCCGTCTAGCGACTACGAGCAGTACTTC
TRBJ1-5 14 TRBV10-2 . . CASSAGPSNQPQHF TGCGCCAGCAGTGCGGGGCCTAGCAATCAGCCCCAGCATTTT
TRBJ2-5 14 TRBV7-6 . TRBD1 CASSSTGVQETQYF TGTGCCAGCAGCTCGACAGGGGTACAAGAGACCCAGTACTTC
TRBJ2-3 17 TRBV5-4 . TRBD2 CASSLFGLAGNTDTQYF TGTGCCAGCAGCTTGTTTGGACTAGCGGGCAACACAGATACGCAGTATTTT
TRBJ2-5 15 TRBV7-2 . TRBD2 CASTPPGGSQETQYF TGTGCCAGCACCCCCCCGGGAGGCTCCCAAGAGACCCAGTACTTC
TRBJ2-7 13 TRBV28 . TRBD1 CASSWTGGYEQYF TGTGCCAGCAGTTGGACAGGGGGCTACGAGCAGTACTTC
TRBJ1-2 13 TRBV9 . . CASWDGQKYGYTF TGTGCCAGTTGGGACGGACAAAAATATGGCTACACCTTC
TRBJ1-1 15 TRBV5-8 . . CASSSPRDGMTEAFF TGTGCCAGCAGTTCGCCGCGAGACGGAATGACTGAAGCTTTCTTT
TRBJ2-7 15 TRBV7-2 . . CASSLVLAAYYEQYF TGTGCCAGCAGCTTAGTGTTAGCGGCTTACTACGAGCAGTACTTC
TRBJ2-2 13 TRBV7-9 few TRBD2 CANRREGPGELFF TGTGCCAACAGGAGGGAGGGCCCCGGGGAGCTGTTTTTT
TRBJ2-5 15 TRBV18 . TRBD2 CASSPTLAGGETQYF TGTGCCAGCTCACCAACCCTAGCGGGAGGAGAGACCCAGTACTTC
TRBJ2-1 13 TRBV6-1 once . CATQGGPYNEQFF TGTGCCACGCAGGGAGGCCCATACAATGAGCAGTTCTTC
TRBJ2-7 15 TRBV2 . . CASRSVVSQSYEQYF TGTGCCAGCAGGAGTGTGGTCTCCCAATCCTACGAGCAGTACTTC
TRBJ2-1 15 TRBV5-6 once . CASSLVGTSYNEQFF TGTGCCAGCAGCTTGGTGGGAACCTCCTACAATGAGCAGTTCTTC
TRBJ2-4 15 TRBV6-1 . . CASTGGILAKNIQYF TGTGCCAGCACTGGCGGGATACTAGCCAAAAACATTCAGTACTTC
TRBJ1-5 14 TRBV2 . . CASSPGYSNQPQHF TGTGCCAGCAGTCCAGGGTACTCGAATCAGCCCCAGCATTTT
TRBJ2-5 16 TRBV4-1 . . CASSQDTIEGGETQYF TGCGCCAGCAGCCAAGATACCATCGAGGGTGGGGAGACCCAGTACTTC
TRBJ2-3 17 TRBV19 . . CASSIPGKELQTDTQYF TGTGCCAGTAGTATACCCGGAAAGGAGTTACAGACAGATACGCAGTATTTT
TRBJ1-5 14 TRBV15 once TRBD1 CATSPTGGYEPQHF TGTGCCACCAGCCCGACAGGGGGGTATGAGCCCCAGCATTTT
TRBJ2-7 21 TRBV6-1 . . CASSEALGFSRGTTPGYEQYF TGTGCCAGCAGTGAAGCGCTTGGATTTTCTCGGGGCACCACGCCTGGGTACGAGCAGTACTTC
TRBJ1-1 13 TRBV7-9 few . CASSASSDWGAFF TGTGCCAGCAGCGCAAGCTCCGATTGGGGAGCTTTCTTT
TRBJ1-5 15 TRBV4-3 once . CASSPHRVSNQPQHF TGCGCCAGCAGCCCCCACAGGGTGAGCAATCAGCCCCAGCATTTT
TRBJ2-1 15 TRBV11-2 . . CASSLLPSSYNEQFF TGTGCCAGCAGCTTACTCCCGAGCTCCTACAATGAGCAGTTCTTC
TRBJ2-1 13 TRBV29-1 . TRBD2 CSILAGEYNEQFF TGCAGTATACTAGCGGGGGAGTACAATGAGCAGTTCTTC
TRBJ2-1 12 TRBV10-3 . . CAISDLAGEQFF TGTGCCATCAGTGATCTAGCAGGTGAGCAGTTCTTC
TRBJ1-2 15 TRBV7-2 once TRBD1 CASSTVGQGALGYTF TGTGCCAGCAGCACAGTGGGACAGGGGGCGTTAGGCTACACCTTC
TRBJ2-7 15 TRBV18 . TRBD1 CASSDGQASSYEQYF TGTGCCAGCTCGGATGGACAGGCGAGCTCCTACGAGCAGTACTTC
TRBJ1-1 15 TRBV5-6 . TRBD1 CASSVAGTGRAEAFF TGTGCCAGCAGCGTCGCCGGGACAGGGAGGGCTGAAGCTTTCTTT
TRBJ2-2 15 TRBV27 . TRBD1 CASKSGQGWSGELFF TGTGCCAGCAAGTCTGGACAGGGTTGGTCCGGGGAGCTGTTTTTT
TRBJ2-7 15 TRBV28 . TRBD1 CASSQGDGLSYEQYF TGTGCCAGCAGCCAGGGGGACGGATTATCCTACGAGCAGTACTTC
TRBJ2-2 12 TRBV9 . . CASTRGVGELFF TGTGCCAGCACCCGCGGTGTCGGGGAGCTGTTTTTT
TRBJ1-4 13 TRBV28 . . CASSPGGNEKLFF TGTGCCAGCAGTCCCGGAGGTAATGAAAAACTGTTTTTT